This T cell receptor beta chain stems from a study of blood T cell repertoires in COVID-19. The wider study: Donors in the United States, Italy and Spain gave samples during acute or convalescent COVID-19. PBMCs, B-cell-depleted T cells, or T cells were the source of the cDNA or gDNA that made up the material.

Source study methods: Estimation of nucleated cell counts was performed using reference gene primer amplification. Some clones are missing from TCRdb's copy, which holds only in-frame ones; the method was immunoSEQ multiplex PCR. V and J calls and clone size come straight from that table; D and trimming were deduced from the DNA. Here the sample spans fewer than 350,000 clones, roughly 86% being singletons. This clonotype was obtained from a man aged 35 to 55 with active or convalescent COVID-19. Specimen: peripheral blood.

CDR3 region: CAWEGGVNSPLHF. The DNA of the CDR3 is TGTGCCTGGGAGGGGGGGGTAAATTCACCCCTCCACTTT. The chain recombines TRBV30 with TRBJ1-6, with a possible D match to TRBD1 (6 bases). This CDR3 is 13 amino acids long. Germline CDR1 is GTSNPN and CDR2 is SVGIG (reference sequence). The V end lost 5 bases, the J end lost 7 bases, and 12 bases lay between the germline ends.